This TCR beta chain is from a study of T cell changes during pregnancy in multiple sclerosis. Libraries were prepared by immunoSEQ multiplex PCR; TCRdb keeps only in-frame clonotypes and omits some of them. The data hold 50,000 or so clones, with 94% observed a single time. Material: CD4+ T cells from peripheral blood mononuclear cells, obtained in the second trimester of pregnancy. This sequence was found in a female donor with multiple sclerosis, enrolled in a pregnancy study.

This chain's CDR3 is CASSFTRGGASYNEQFF. Here the CDR3 DNA reads TGTGCCAGTAGTTTCACCAGAGGCGGGGCCTCCTACAATGAGCAGTTCTTC. The chain employs TRBV19 and TRBJ2-1; possible D gene TRBD2, 6 bases. Trimming took off 5 bases at V and 0 bases at J, with 17 bases between the two ends. The germline gives CDR1 LNHDA, CDR2 SQIVND (reference sequence). The CDR3 is 17 residues long.